Listed below are T cell receptor beta chains from one sample, sequenced in a study of tumor-infiltrating lymphocytes in glioblastoma multiforme. TCRdb analysed the multiplex PCR reads with MiXCR anew, one entry per CDR3 protein. The table shows about 13,000 distinct CDR3 sequences, with 64% occurring only once. Sequencing was carried out using brain tumor tissue. The receptors were gathered from a male donor with glioblastoma. Each CDR3 is given with its conserved first and last residue. A D gene is named only where the DNA matches it firmly. The size entry is marked missing in some rows and otherwise reads once, few, many or a size class.

TRBD2	TRBJ2-5	many	TRBV28	TGTGCCAGCAGTAGACTAGCGGGAGGGGAGACCCAGTGCTTC	CASSRLAGGETQCF
NA	TRBJ2-1	NA	TRBV11-3	TGTGCCAGCAGCTACGGGGGCACCAGGGAGCAGTTCTTC	CASSYGGTREQFF
TRBD2	TRBJ2-5	NA	TRBV7-9	TGTGCCAGGGGCCTCCCTCTGGGAGGGCCAGTGGAGACCCAGTACTTC	CARGLPLGGPVETQYF
TRBD1	TRBJ2-1	NA	TRBV11-2	TGTGCCAGCAGCACGGGGACAGTGGGTAGCTCCTACAATGAGCAGTTCTTC	CASSTGTVGSSYNEQFF
NA	TRBJ2-1	NA	TRBV6-6	TGTGCCAGCAGTTACGCGAGGGATCGATACAATGGGCAGTTCTTC	CASSYARDRYNGQFF
NA	TRBJ2-1	once	TRBV6-1	TGTGCCGGCATCGGCAGGGTGGAGTTACCCGGGGAGCAGTTCTTC	CAGIGRVELPGEQFF
TRBD2	TRBJ2-1	once	TRBV19	TGTGCCAGTAGTATCGGCGGGGGTCTCTACAATGAGCAGTTCTTC	CASSIGGGLYNEQFF
TRBD2	TRBJ2-1	once	TRBV7-9	TGTGCCAGCAGTAAGACTAGCGGGGCCCACAATGAGCAGTTCTTC	CASSKTSGAHNEQFF
NA	TRBJ2-3	NA	TRBV11-3	TGTGCCAGCAGCTTAGTTCCAGATACGCAGTTTTTT	CASSLVPDTQFF
TRBD1	TRBJ1-6	many	TRBV5-1	TGCGCCAGCAGCTTGGGGGACAGGGGGGATTCACCCCTCCACTTT	CASSLGDRGDSPLHF
TRBD2	TRBJ2-1	many	TRBV24-1	TGTGCCACCAGTGATTTGCGCGGGAGAGGTCCCAATGAGCAGTTCTTC	CATSDLRGRGPNEQFF
TRBD2	TRBJ2-1	medium-sized	TRBV28	TGTGCCAGCAGAAGGGTAGCGGGAGCTGGCAATGAGCAGTTCTTC	CASRRVAGAGNEQFF
NA	TRBJ1-5	NA	TRBV5-6	TGTGCCAGCGGCTCGTTAGGAGGACTAAATCAGCCCCAGCATTTT	CASGSLGGLNQPQHF
NA	TRBJ2-2	few	TRBV11-3	TGTGCCAGCAGCCAACGTCTGGGGGCTGTCGGGGAGCTGTTTTTT	CASSQRLGAVGELFF
TRBD2	TRBJ2-1	NA	TRBV11-3	TGTGCCAGCAACTCGGGGGGGGAGAGTGAGCAGTTCTTC	CASNSGGESEQFF
NA	TRBJ2-7	NA	TRBV6-5	TGTGCCAGCAGTATCACAGAAGTCTACGAGCAGTGCTTC	CASSITEVYEQCF
NA	TRBJ2-1	NA	TRBV10-3	TGTGCCATCAGTGAGCCGGACAAGCAGAACAATGAGCAGTTCTTC	CAISEPDKQNNEQFF
NA	TRBJ1-4	NA	TRBV10-3	TGTGCCATCGGGGAGCGTGCAACTAATGAAAAACTGTTTTTT	CAIGERATNEKLFF
NA	TRBJ1-1	few	TRBV9	TGTGCCGGCAGTAGGGGTGGTATAGGGGCTGGTACTGAAGCTTTCTTT	CAGSRGGIGAGTEAFF
NA	TRBJ2-1	NA	TRBV20-1	TGCAGTGCTAGCAACCCCAGCTCCTACAATGAGCAGTTCTTC	CSASNPSSYNEQFF
NA	TRBJ2-2	NA	TRBV28	TGTGCCAGCAGTATCCCGGGGGAACTAGCTCCCTCTAACACCGGGGAGCTGCTTTTT	CASSIPGELAPSNTGELLF
NA	TRBJ2-5	NA	TRBV20-1	TGCAGTGCAGGGGGGGATAAAGAGACCCAGTACTTC	CSAGGDKETQYF
NA	TRBJ2-3	NA	TRBV12-3/TRBV12-4	TGTGCCAGCTTATTCGAGGACCAGGACACGCAGTATTTT	CASLFEDQDTQYF
TRBD2	TRBJ2-1	NA	TRBV11-3	TGTGCCAGTCCTAGCGGGAGGGCCTCCAATGAGCAGTTCTTC	CASPSGRASNEQFF
NA	TRBJ1-2	NA	TRBV12-3/TRBV12-4	TGTGCCAGCAGGGAAGGACAGACCTATGGCTACACCTTC	CASREGQTYGYTF
NA	TRBJ1-1	NA	TRBV4-1	TGCGCCAGCAGCCAAGATCCGGGGAACACTGACGCTTTCTTT	CASSQDPGNTDAFF
NA	TRBJ2-5	NA	TRBV4-1	TGCACCAGCAGTCAGGGAAAAGAGACCCAGTACTTC	CTSSQGKETQYF
NA	TRBJ2-3	NA	TRBV6-2/TRBV6-3	TGTGCCAGCAGTTACTCAATGGTACTGGGCACAGATACGCAGTATTTT	CASSYSMVLGTDTQYF
TRBD1	TRBJ1-5	NA	TRBV19	TGTGCCAGTAGGCAAGGACAGGGGGGTCAGCCCCAGCATTTT	CASRQGQGGQPQHF
TRBD2	TRBJ2-5	once	TRBV7-9	TGTGCCAGCGGCCCAGCCGCCTCTAGCGGGAGATCCCAAGAGACCCAGTGCTTC	CASGPAASSGRSQETQCF
TRBD2	TRBJ2-1	NA	TRBV20-1	TGCAGTGCTAGGGGAGCTAGCGGAAAATACAATGAGCAGTTCTTC	CSARGASGKYNEQFF
TRBD1	TRBJ1-1	medium-sized	TRBV30	TGTGCCTGGACCTCTCGGACAGGGGGCGCGGCAGCTTTCTTT	CAWTSRTGGAAAFF
NA	TRBJ2-3	NA	TRBV11-3	TGTGCCAGCAGCTTCGAGGGTACGCAGTATTTT	CASSFEGTQYF
TRBD2	TRBJ2-2	once	TRBV6-2/TRBV6-3	TGTGCCAGCAATGCGGACGGAACGAACAGCGGGGAGCTGTCTTTT	CASNADGTNSGELSF
NA	TRBJ2-7	NA	TRBV11-2	TGTGCCAGCAGCTTAGGGGGCTCGAGAAACTACGAGCAGTACTTC	CASSLGGSRNYEQYF
NA	TRBJ2-3	medium-sized	TRBV6-1	TGTGCCAGCAGAGCCGGGACGGACAGCACAGATACGCAGTATTTT	CASRAGTDSTDTQYF
NA	TRBJ2-7	NA	TRBV29-1	TGCAGCGTTTACGGCGGTGGGTCGGGGTCCTGCGAGCAGTATTTC	CSVYGGGSGSCEQYF
NA	TRBJ1-4	NA	TRBV6-6	TGTGCCAGCAGTTACTCCACGGCCAGACGGGAAAAACTGTTTTTT	CASSYSTARREKLFF
NA	TRBJ2-2	medium-sized	TRBV12-3/TRBV12-4	TGTGCCAGCAGTTTAGCGGCGGGTACCGGGGAGCTGTTCTTT	CASSLAAGTGELFF
NA	TRBJ2-6	NA	TRBV20-1	TGCAGTGCCCCAACGGCCCCTAGGGCCAACGTCCTGACTTTC	CSAPTAPRANVLTF
NA	TRBJ2-2	NA	TRBV11-2	TGTGCCAGCAGCTCGATAAACGGGAGCGGGCGGGAGCTGTTTTTT	CASSSINGSGRELFF
NA	TRBJ2-7	NA	TRBV4-1	TGCGCCAGCAGCCGCTCTTGGGGGGCGGTGTACGAGCAGTACTTC	CASSRSWGAVYEQYF
NA	TRBJ1-4	NA	TRBV20-1	TGCAGTGTTAGAGATCGTGGCTTTTCTAAGGAAAAACTATTTTTT	CSVRDRGFSKEKLFF
NA	TRBJ2-7	NA	TRBV5-4	TGTGCCAGCAGCTTACCCGGGGCTAGCAGATCCTATTGGGGGGAGCAGTACTTC	CASSLPGASRSYWGEQYF